This paragraph covers one T cell receptor (beta chain) sequence. CDR1 WSHSY and CDR2 SAAADI come from the germline V gene. Between the trimmed V and J ends, which lost 6 bases and 4 bases, there was a span of 15 bases. The CDR3 spans 14 residues. Original handling: Nucleated cell number was recorded as an estimate derived from reference gene primer amplification. Data came from immunoSEQ multiplex PCR; TCRdb stores just in-frame clones and leaves some out. V, J and clone size are taken as reported in that table, and D and trimming were inferred from the DNA itself. The profile shows around 260,000 clones, about 87% of them singletons. The data originate from a study of blood T cell repertoires in COVID-19. At the level of the study: Acute-phase and convalescent COVID-19 samples originated in the United States, Italy and Spain. The cDNA or gDNA used as material had been derived from T cells, B-cell-depleted T cells, or PBMCs.

Sequencing used peripheral blood. This clonotype was obtained from a man aged 60-69 years who had recovered from COVID-19. This rearrangement joins TRBV10-2 to TRBJ1-1; D is unresolved. The CDR3 DNA is TGCGCCAGCAGCTTCGCGCCCTCCCGCACTGAAGCTTTCTTT. This codes for CASSFAPSRTEAFF.